The subject of this entry is one TCR beta chain. This specimen belongs to a study of human T cells and chemical hapten exposure. Stated time point: patch test 1, 2 weeks after DPC sensitization. Treatment noted: therapeutic diphenylcyclopropenone sensitization with weekly scalp DPC. TCRdb reprocessed the RACE reads via MiXCR and lists one record per CDR3 protein. The sample holds about 74,000 distinct CDR3 sequences, approximately 32% seen once. The CDR3 consists of 16 residues. V dropped 4 bases and J dropped 3; count of bases not matched to a gene: 8. Germline CDR1 reads LGHDT; CDR2 reads YNNKEL (reference sequence).

The V and J genes are TRBV3-1 and TRBJ2-1; 8 bases line up with TRBD1. The sequence came from a man in his forties or fifties with alopecia areata. Some clones in this sample may be carry-over from other donors' samples. The specimen comprised whole blood, sampled in connection with sensitization to the hapten diphenylcyclopropenone (DPC). The CDR3 here is CASSLVLRGLYNEQFF. The CDR3 DNA follows: TGTGCCAGCAGCCTAGTGCTCAGGGGGCTCTACAATGAGCAGTTCTTC.